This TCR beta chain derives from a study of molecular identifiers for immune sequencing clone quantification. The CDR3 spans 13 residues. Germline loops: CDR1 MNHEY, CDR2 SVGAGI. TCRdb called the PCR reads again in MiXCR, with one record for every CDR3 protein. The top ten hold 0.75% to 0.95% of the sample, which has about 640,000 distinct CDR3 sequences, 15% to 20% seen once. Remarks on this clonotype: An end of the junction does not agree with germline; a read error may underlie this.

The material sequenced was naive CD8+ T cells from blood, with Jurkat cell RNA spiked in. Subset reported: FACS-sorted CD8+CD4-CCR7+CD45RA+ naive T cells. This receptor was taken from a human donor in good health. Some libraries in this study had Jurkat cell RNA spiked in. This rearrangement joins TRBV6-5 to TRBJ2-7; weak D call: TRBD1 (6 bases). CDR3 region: CAGSYSSGAEQYF. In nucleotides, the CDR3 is TGTGCCGGCAGTTACTCTTCAGGGGCCGAGCAGTACTTC.